This TCR beta chain was documented in a study of OX40 agonist ivuxolimab in advanced cancers. Study-level information: Patients with prior anti-PD-1, anti-PD-L1 or anti-CTLA-4 therapy were eligible; less than 50% had some. Study-wide points: CD4+ T cells averaged fewer expanded clones than CD8+ T cells. Among some nonresponders, normalized T-cell clonal expansion was also low.

Profiling relied on immunoSEQ multiplex PCR, and the TCRdb table lists in-frame clones only, not all of them. This table holds about 54,000 clones, approximately 90% found once. The germline CDR1 and CDR2 sequences are MNHEY and SMNVEV (reference sequence). This CDR3 has 15 amino acids. The V end lost 4 bases, the J end lost 0 bases, and 10 bases lay between the germline ends. Regarding this clone: Its specificity is not known.

The chain links TRBV27 to TRBJ2-1; D remains unclear. The sequence was collected from an adult with an advanced solid tumor such as melanoma, head and neck, liver or kidney cancer. This material consisted of CD4+ or CD8+ T cells sorted from blood, taken in a trial of the OX40 agonist ivuxolimab. The CDR3 nucleotides are TGTGCCAGCAGTTACAGTGGATTCTCCTACAATGAGCAGTTCTTC. As protein: CASSYSGFSYNEQFF.